The clone carrying this T cell receptor beta chain has ten or more counts. This entry comes from a study of human T cells and chemical hapten exposure. The overall study: Skin on the upper inner arm, approximately 2 cm by approximately 2 cm in size, was sensitized with 2% DPC.

TCRdb itself ran the RACE reads through MiXCR, one entry per CDR3 protein. Here the sample spans tens of thousands of distinct CDR3 sequences, approximately 12% being singletons. Described time point: patch test 1, 2 weeks after DPC sensitization. Specified treatment: therapeutic diphenylcyclopropenone sensitization with weekly scalp DPC. Germline CDR1 MNHEY, CDR2 SMNVEV (reference sequence). The junction had 14 bases not matched to a gene; V was cut back by 3 bases and J by 6 bases. The CDR3 sequence is 17 residues long. This clonotype was obtained from a woman aged 60-75 years with alopecia areata. Some clones in this sample may be carry-over from other donors' samples. The V and J genes are TRBV27 and TRBJ2-7; 10 bases map to TRBD1. The sequenced sample was whole blood, obtained in connection with sensitization to the hapten diphenylcyclopropenone (DPC). The CDR3 nucleotides are TGTGCCAGCAGTTTTGCGGGACAGGGGCCCTCCGGGGTCGAGCAGTACTTC. Amino acid sequence: CASSFAGQGPSGVEQYF.